What follows is one T cell receptor beta chain and its context. This clone was seen a handful of times. The antigen it binds to is not known. Per-nucleotide qualities are absent, and no much larger clonotype sits a single base away. The source of the sample is a study of shared clonotypes between healthy human individuals (dated by TCRdb to the early 2020s). For the study in its entirety: A few men and two women, aged 18 to 49 years, made up the cohort. Per donor, three plates each were used for CD4 naive and CD4 memory, two for CD8 naive, and one for CD8 memory. To estimate repertoire size and how much clonotypes are shared between individuals, the study performed deep sequencing of blood TCR repertoires from about 5 healthy adults. Libraries were prepared and TCR repertoires were sequenced by different laboratories using diverse techniques, in order to increase sequencing depth and limit assay-specific biases. Leukapheresis yielded between about 0.9 and 8.9 billion PBMCs per donor. The investigation overall reported the following: Incomplete sequencing was indicated by rarefaction of sorted-subset datasets, despite the large sequencing depth. Sampling was restricted to blood, and TCR repertoires in tissue are likely to differ from TCR repertoires in blood. Based on pairwise subsampling, the degree of clonotype sharing among donors was expected to be affected by sequencing depth. When four donors were compared, the shared fraction of clonotypes was about 5.2% for naive CD4, over 3% for naive CD8, 2% to 2.5% for memory CD4, and 0.35% to 0.4% for memory CD8. Clonotypes shared by all four sorted-subset donors showed higher generation probabilities than non-shared clonotypes. Naive subsets generally had larger estimated clonotype richness than memory subsets. The genetic and exposure-history diversity represented was limited by the small number of donors.

CD8 naive samples were CD45RO-negative cells positively selected for CCR7, giving a CD45RA+CCR7+ population that excluded TemRA cells. Healthy HIV-negative adults with no recently reported acute infections or vaccinations were included as donors. Only Caucasian adults living in Nashville, Tennessee, USA were represented among the donors. Blood was collected by leukapheresis, and PBMCs were isolated by Ficoll-Histopaque density gradient centrifugation and then cryopreserved in liquid nitrogen vapor phase. Analytical flow cytometry was used to check the purity and quantity of every magnetically sorted T cell population. Genomic DNA was isolated from each sorted fraction and quantified by UV absorbance on a Nanodrop 2000c. V was cut back by 3 bases and J by 5 bases, leaving a gap of 11 bases between them. The CDR1 and CDR2 encoded by the germline V gene are ENHRY and SYGVKD. The CDR3 runs 14 residues from the cysteine to the phenylalanine. CDR3 DNA only is kept here, 42 bases in frame from base 1.

Using the deep immunoSEQ assay, multiplex PCR amplified TCR CDR3 regions from genomic DNA. Genomic DNA extracted from each cell subset was distributed evenly over all wells of several immunoSEQ 96-well plates, and each plate served as one replicate. For sorted subsets, each replicate PCR was loaded with about 0.2 ug genomic DNA, equivalent to roughly 30,000 T cell genomes. Purified libraries were measured with a Qubit 3.0 fluorometer, size-checked on a Bioanalyzer 2100, and measured again with the KAPA Library Quantification kit. Every immunoSEQ 96-well plate was sequenced on a separate single-read 150-cycle Illumina NextSeq 550 flow cell. The study's own analysis went as follows. Because only junctional sequences without quality scores were contained in the immunoSEQ output, filtering matching that applied to full-length reads could not be performed. To assign V/J genes and CDR3, sequences were annotated against IMGT germline references using PyIR, a Python wrapper for IgBLAST v1.9. Reads were removed for weak V/J assignments (E-value above 1e-6), missing CDR3, stop codons, out-of-frame junctions, or ambiguous translated residues. V3J clonotypes were defined by identical inferred V gene, J gene, and CDR3 amino acid sequence. Percentage overlap between repertoires was computed as shared unique clonotypes divided by the size of the smaller repertoire. RTK rarefaction, the Chao1 estimator, and Recon v2.1 estimates of unobserved clonotypes were used to assess repertoire richness. Generation probabilities were computed with OLGA for all TCRbeta clonotypes obtained by the gDNA method from a handful of donors. Entries here come from immuneACCESS through TCRdb and include only in-frame sequences with V and J called. Some clones fail to appear in such tables; in the studies checked, an unresolved V gene covers under half of the shortfall, and the cause of the remainder is unknown. The DNA gave D and trimming, while V, J and clone size come from that table. The sample contains under 850,000 clones, 92% of them found a single time. The ten largest clones take up nearly 25% of the sample.

The rearranged chain carries TRBV10-3 and TRBJ1-5, with the D segment identity uncertain. Sequenced: naive CD8+ T cells sorted from blood. Reading the label with the study, this specimen's cell subset or site is: CD45RA+CCR7+. The sequence derives from a man under 40 in good health. The CDR3 protein is CAISEFGSDQPQHF. The DNA is as follows: TGTGCCATCAGTGAATTCGGGAGCGATCAGCCCCAGCATTTT.